This T cell receptor (beta chain) was sequenced during a study of human T cells and chemical hapten exposure. Background on the study: Each patient's scalp received weekly diphenylcyclopropenone throughout the roughly 25-week study.

Library preparation tagged each individual cDNA molecule with a unique molecular identifier. TCRdb used MiXCR to reprocess the RACE reads, holding one entry per CDR3 protein. The data show 350,000 to 400,000 distinct CDR3 sequences, 5.1% seen once. As to time point: pre-sensitization, week 0. The treatment was: therapeutic diphenylcyclopropenone sensitization with weekly scalp DPC. The CDR3 is 15 residues long. Germline V CDR1 and CDR2: MNHEY, SMNVEV (reference sequence). V was shortened by 2 bases and J by 3 bases, with 10 bases between the two germline ends. The gene calls are TRBV27 and TRBJ1-4, with D possibly matching TRBD1 (6 bases). The origin of this receptor is a woman in her forties or fifties with alopecia areata. Some clones in this sample may be carry-over from other donors' samples. The sample in question was whole blood, obtained in connection with sensitization to the hapten diphenylcyclopropenone (DPC). CDR3 amino acids: CASSLGGRSNEKLFF. The CDR3 DNA reads TGTGCCAGCAGTTTAGGGGGGCGTTCTAATGAAAAACTGTTTTTT. The complete variable domain, with remaining parts taken from reference TRBV27 and TRBJ1-4, reads EAQVTQNPRYLITVTGKKLTVTCSQNMNHEYMSWYRQDPGLGLRQIYYSMNVEVTDKGDVPEGYKVSRKEKRNFPLILESPSPNQTSLYFCASSLGGRSNEKLFFGSGTQLSVL.